One sample yielded the 4 T cell receptor beta chains listed below, sequenced in a study of cytomegalovirus exposure and HLA in healthy donors. Data came from immunoSEQ multiplex PCR; TCRdb stores just in-frame clones and leaves some out. The sample lists about 56,000 clones; 85% to 95% were seen once. The source material was PBMCs. These receptors were collected from a woman between 18 and 30 years old in good health and CMV-seropositive.

The rearrangement uses TRBV7-3 and TRBJ1-5, with D possibly TRBD1 on 5 matching bases. This CDR3 has 13 residues. Trimming pared 8 bases from V and 6 bases from J, leaving 14 bases between. CDR1 and CDR2 from the germline V gene are SGHTA and FQGTGA. The CDR3 coding sequence is TGTGCCAGCTCCCCGCAGGGAGGTCAGCCCCAGCATTTT. This codes for CASSPQGGQPQHF.

The chain joins TRBV5-6 to TRBJ1-5; D is uncertain. V was pared by 0 bases and J by 4 bases, with 8 bases between. CDR1 is SGHDT and CDR2 is YYEEEE in the germline V gene. CDR3 length: 14 amino acids. CDR3 DNA sequence: TGTGCCAGCAGCTTGGGCGGGTTTAATCAGCCCCAGCATTTT. This codes for CASSLGGFNQPQHF.

The chain carries TRBV10-2 and TRBJ1-2; no definite D call. Germline CDR1 is WSHSY and CDR2 is SAAADI. V was trimmed by 6 bases and J by 8 bases, leaving 16 bases between them. The CDR3 covers 13 residues. The CDR3 is CASRPPGGDGYTF. CDR3 DNA: TGCGCCAGCAGGCCTCCGGGAGGAGACGGCTACACCTTC.

The chain recombines TRBV29-1 with TRBJ2-1, with D maybe TRBD2 (6 bases). This CDR3 is 14 amino acids long. V gave up 3 bases and J gave up 2 bases, with 11 bases separating them. Looked up from germline, CDR1 is SQVTM and CDR2 is ANQGSEA. The CDR3 region has the DNA TGCAGCGTTGACGGAGGGGCCCCCTACAATGAGCAGTTCTTC. Translated: CSVDGGAPYNEQFF.